The 30 T cell receptor beta chains given below trace back to one sample, sequenced in a study of blood T cell repertoires in COVID-19. Assay used: immunoSEQ multiplex PCR; TCRdb lists only in-frame clones, some missing. The repertoire consists of about 50,000 clones, with roughly 86% occurring once and the leading ten covering 3.5% to 4.5%. Sequences were obtained from peripheral blood. The origin of the receptors is a man at least 80 years old with active COVID-19.

This chain joins TRBV18 and TRBJ2-2; 11 nucleotides agree with TRBD1. The CDR3 loop spans 17 amino acids. Germline CDR1 is KGHSH and CDR2 is LQKENI. J was trimmed by 6 bases and V by 4 bases; bases with no gene match: 10. CDR3 in amino acids: CASSQSILDRGPGELFF. The CDR3, as DNA: TGTGCCAGCTCACAATCGATATTGGACAGGGGGCCCGGGGAGCTGTTTTTT.

Turning to this clone: Other DNA sequences within the sample encode an identical CDR3. The V and J genes are TRBV3-1 (or the pseudogene TRBV3-2) and TRBJ1-1, with TRBD1 identical over 9 bases. CDR1 LGHDT and CDR2 YNNKEL come from the germline V gene (reference sequence). The V segment lost 4 bases and the J segment 0 bases; nucleotides outside the gene matches: 9. The CDR3 sequence is 17 residues long. DNA for the CDR3: TGTGCCAGCAGCCCCTCGGACAGGGGCTTAATGAACACTGAAGCTTTCTTT. It yields the protein CASSPSDRGLMNTEAFF.

The rearrangement links TRBV28 to TRBJ1-4, with D possibly TRBD1 on 6 matching bases. The CDR3 covers 13 residues. CDR1 is MDHEN and CDR2 is SYDVKM in the germline V gene. The ends were cut back, 4 bases at V and 8 bases at J, with 11 bases in the middle. CDR3 coding DNA: TGTGCCAGCAGTTCCCCAGGGGTGGAAAAACTGTTTTTT. Residues: CASSSPGVEKLFF.

About this clone: An end of the junction differs from the germline gene, which may be a read error. The CDR3, as DNA: TGTGCCAGCAGTTTAGGCTCAAAGACTAGCGGGGAGAGTAACACCGGGGAGCTGTTTTTT. Residues: CASSLGSKTSGESNTGELFF. This chain links TRBV13 with TRBJ2-2; 11 bases fit TRBD2. Per the germline V gene, CDR1 is PRHDT and CDR2 is FYEKMQ (reference sequence). This CDR3 region has 20 residues.

This chain joins TRBV15 and TRBJ2-2; the match to TRBD2 covers 10 bases. This CDR3 contains 17 residues. Germline CDR1 is LNHNV and CDR2 is YYDKDF (reference sequence). After removal of 0 bases from V and 4 bases from J, the junction contained 5 bases not matched to a gene. For the CDR3, the DNA is TGTGCCACCAGCAGAGATCATACTAGCGGGGTCACCGGGGAGCTGTTTTTT. It specifies CATSRDHTSGVTGELFF.

The chain has TRBV6-5 and TRBJ2-7, with TRBD2 matching 8 bases. Germline trimming cut 6 bases from V and 2 bases from J; bases unmatched to any gene: 3. Germline V gene data show CDR1 as MNHEY and CDR2 as SVGAGI. The CDR3 contains 13 residues. CDR3 region: CASRYGRAYEQYF. CDR3 nucleotides: TGTGCCAGCAGATACGGGAGGGCCTACGAGCAGTACTTC.

The V call is TRBV4-1, the J call TRBJ2-3, with 8 nucleotides matching TRBD2. The V gene end was trimmed by 0 bases and the J gene end by 6 bases; junction bases not matched to a gene: 5. The CDR3 runs 15 residues. CDR1 is MGHRA, CDR2 YSYEKL, per germline. CDR3 protein: CASSQDGLAKDTQYF. As DNA, the CDR3 is TGCGCCAGCAGCCAAGATGGACTAGCAAAGGATACGCAGTATTTT.

The V and J genes are TRBV19 and TRBJ2-5; the match to TRBD2 covers 7 bases. The CDR3 spans 14 residues. The germline CDR1 and CDR2 sequences are LNHDA and SQIVND (reference sequence). V was pared by 10 bases and J by 5 bases, with 13 bases of the junction left unmatched. CDR3 DNA sequence: TGTGCCATCCCAGTCCCTGGGAGGGCGGAGACCCAGTACTTC. Its translation is CAIPVPGRAETQYF.

V usage is TRBV7-6 and J usage is TRBJ2-7; 7 positions match TRBD1. J lost 0 bases, V lost 5 bases, and 7 bases had no gene match. The length of the CDR3 is 15 residues. CDR1 is SGHVS and CDR2 is FNYEAQ in the germline V gene. Here the CDR3 DNA reads TGTGCCAGCAGCCCCCGGGACAGAAGCTCCTACGAGCAGTACTTC. Translated, it gives CASSPRDRSSYEQYF. The entire variable domain, with the rest obtained from reference TRBV7-6 and TRBJ2-7, is as follows: GAGVSQSPRYKVTKRGQDVALRCDPISGHVSLYWYRQALGQGPEFLTYFNYEAQQDKSGLPNDRFSAERPEGSISTLTIQRTEQRDSAMYRCASSPRDRSSYEQYFGPGTRLTVT.

The chain links TRBV7-2 to TRBJ2-2; D remains ambiguous. The CDR3 consists of 14 residues. CDR1 SGHTA and CDR2 FQGNSA come from the germline V gene. Trimming pared 3 bases from V and 3 bases from J, leaving 8 bases between. The CDR3 loop reads CASSFSYDTGELFF. CDR3 DNA: TGTGCCAGCAGCTTTAGTTACGACACCGGGGAGCTGTTTTTT.

In nucleotides, the CDR3 is TGTGCCAGTAAATGGTCGGTCAGGGGGCCCGGCTACACCTTC. Amino acid sequence: CASKWSVRGPGYTF. The chain links TRBV19 to TRBJ1-2; 8 nucleotides match TRBD1. The CDR3 has 14 amino acids. Trimming cost V 7 bases and J 8 bases; bases outside gene matches: 12. Germline assignment: CDR1 LNHDA and CDR2 SQIVND (reference sequence). Supplemented by reference TRBV19 and TRBJ1-2, the full variable domain reads DGGITQSPKYLFRKEGQNVTLSCEQNLNHDAMYWYRQDPGQGLRLIYYSQIVNDFQKGDIAEGYSVSREKKESFPLTVTSAQKNPTAFYLCASKWSVRGPGYTFGSGTRLTVV.

This clone was seen just once. This chain connects TRBV6-2 or TRBV6-3 to TRBJ2-7; no reliable D call. This CDR3 comprises 13 residues. Germline CDR1 reads MNHEY; CDR2 reads SVGEGT. The V end was cut by 0 bases, the J end by 6 bases, with 9 bases between. The CDR3 nucleotides are TGTGCCAGCAGTTACTCCGGTCTAGTCGAGCAGTACTTC. It yields the protein CASSYSGLVEQYF.

The chain is built from TRBV28 and TRBJ1-5, with D perhaps matching TRBD1 (6 bases). The V end lost 6 bases, the J end lost 7 bases, and 19 bases lay between the germline ends. Germline V lookup: CDR1 MDHEN, CDR2 SYDVKM. This CDR3 is built from 15 residues. Here the CDR3 reads CASSLTGKSGQPQHF. CDR3 nucleotides: TGTGCCAGCAGCTTAACAGGGAAAAGTGGGCAGCCCCAGCATTTT.

The chain employs TRBV14 and TRBJ2-7, with D perhaps matching TRBD2 (5 bases). The CDR3 contains 16 residues. Germline V CDR1 and CDR2: SGHDN, FVKESK. The V and J ends lost 4 bases and 1 base respectively, with 17 bases between them. This chain's CDR3 is CASSPTWAGGSYEQYF. The CDR3, as DNA: TGTGCCAGCAGCCCCACCTGGGCCGGAGGATCCTACGAGCAGTACTTC.

The gene calls are TRBV30 and TRBJ2-1; tentatively, D is TRBD2 (6 bases). Trimming stripped 5 bases from V and 2 bases from J, with 16 bases between. Germline V gives CDR1 GTSNPN, CDR2 SVGIG (reference sequence). CDR3 length: 15 amino acids. CDR3 residues: CAWGTREIPYNEQFF. CDR3 nucleotide sequence: TGTGCCTGGGGTACCCGGGAGATCCCCTACAATGAGCAGTTCTTC.

Here the CDR3 DNA reads TGTGCCAGCAGTAGGACAGGGCTAACCGCCTACGAGCAGTACTTC. Translated: CASSRTGLTAYEQYF. V usage is TRBV6-2 or TRBV6-3 and J usage is TRBJ2-7; TRBD1 matches at 8 bases. The CDR3 is 15 amino acids. Germline V lookup: CDR1 MNHEY, CDR2 SVGEGT. V gave up 5 bases and J gave up 2 bases; unmatched junction bases: 8.

The V gene is TRBV7-2, the J gene TRBJ2-6; 12 bases align to TRBD2. V trimming: 2 bases; J trimming: 1 base; junction bases outside the gene matches: 6. The CDR3 consists of 19 residues. The germline V gene encodes CDR1 SGHTA and CDR2 FQGNSA. DNA of the CDR3: TGTGCCAGCAGCTTACGAGCGACTAGCGGGAGATCTGGGGCCAACGTCCTGACTTTC. Encoded protein: CASSLRATSGRSGANVLTF.

The chain joins TRBV5-4 to TRBJ2-3, with D perhaps TRBD2 (5 bases). Trimming shortened V by 0 bases and J by 2 bases, and 7 bases separated the two germline ends. CDR3 size: 14 residues. CDR1 is SGHNT and CDR2 is YYREEE in the germline V gene (reference sequence). The CDR3 DNA follows: TGTGCCAGCAGCTTGGACGGGATCACAGATACGCAGTATTTT. This sequence encodes CASSLDGITDTQYF. Based on the CDR3 plus reference TRBV5-4 and TRBJ2-3, the full variable domain is ETGVTQSPTHLIKTRGQQVTLRCSSQSGHNTVSWYQQALGQGPQFIFQYYREEENGRGNFPPRFSGLQFPNYSSELNVNALELDDSALYLCASSLDGITDTQYFGPGTRLTVL.

The chain links TRBV28 to TRBJ1-2, with D unclear. The CDR3 length is 13 residues. The germline V gene has CDR1 MDHEN and CDR2 SYDVKM. Trimming cost V 4 bases and J 7 bases, with 13 bases left between them. The CDR3 region has the DNA TGTGCCAGCAGTTCCCCCTACGACACTGGCTACACCTTC. Its protein is CASSSPYDTGYTF.

CDR3 DNA sequence: TGTGCCAGTACATCCGCCAGACTAGCGGGAGGGCCTAATGAGCAGTTCTTC. It encodes CASTSARLAGGPNEQFF. The J gene is TRBJ2-1, the V gene TRBV19, with 14 positions matching TRBD2. The CDR3 has 17 amino acids. Germline CDR1 LNHDA, CDR2 SQIVND (reference sequence). V dropped 7 bases and J dropped 7; count of bases not matched to a gene: 12.

This rearrangement joins TRBV28 to TRBJ1-2; D remains ambiguous. Trimming removed 5 bases from V and 4 bases from J, with 8 bases in between. The CDR3 is 12 amino acids. From germline, CDR1 is MDHEN and CDR2 SYDVKM. The CDR3 is CASSPGVYGYTF. In DNA form, the CDR3 reads TGTGCCAGCAGTCCCGGGGTCTATGGCTACACCTTC.

This clone occurred a few times. The V gene is TRBV30, the J gene TRBJ2-1; the match to TRBD2 covers 12 bases. V lost 3 bases and J lost 2; bases outside the gene matches: 11. Germline V CDR1 and CDR2: GTSNPN, SVGIG (reference sequence). The CDR3 consists of 18 residues. The CDR3 region has the DNA TGTGCCTGGAGACCGCTTACTAGCGGGGGGCTAACCTACAATGAGCAGTTCTTC. Translating gives CAWRPLTSGGLTYNEQFF.

The rearrangement links TRBV9 to TRBJ1-2; D is perhaps TRBD1 (6 bases). The CDR3 has 14 amino acids. Germline V gene lookup returns CDR1 SGDLS and CDR2 YYNGEE. V gave up 0 bases and J gave up 5 bases, with 11 bases separating them. The CDR3 nucleotides read TGTGCCAGCAGCGTAGATGGACAGATTTATGGCTACACCTTC. Amino acids: CASSVDGQIYGYTF. Full variable domain (rest looked up from reference TRBV9 and TRBJ1-2): DSGVTQTPKHLITATGQRVTLRCSPRSGDLSVYWYQQSLDQGLQFLIQYYNGEERAKGNILERFSAQQFPDLHSELNLSSLELGDSALYFCASSVDGQIYGYTFGSGTRLTVV.

The J gene is TRBJ2-7, the V gene TRBV15; 7 positions agree with TRBD2. Germline CDR1 is LNHNV and CDR2 is YYDKDF (reference sequence). This CDR3 is built from 17 residues. The V and J ends lost 1 base and 0 bases, in that order; junction bases with no gene match: 9. CDR3 nucleotide sequence: TGTGCCACCAGCAGAGGTGGGGGGGAACACCTCTCCTACGAGCAGTACTTC. Translation gives CATSRGGGEHLSYEQYF.

V usage is TRBV4-2 and J usage is TRBJ1-3; maybe TRBD1 (5 bases). Germline loops: CDR1 LGHNA, CDR2 YNFKEQ. The CDR3 runs to 16 residues. Between the trimmed V and J ends, which lost 0 bases and 2 bases, there was a span of 11 bases. The CDR3, as DNA: TGTGCCAGCAGCCAAGATCTCAGGGATGCTGGAAACACCATATATTTT. Its protein is CASSQDLRDAGNTIYF.

This clone has a handful of counts. V is TRBV14 and J is TRBJ2-7, with unresolved D. V gave up 0 bases and J gave up 6 bases, with 9 bases separating them. Germline V gene lookup returns CDR1 SGHDN and CDR2 FVKESK. This CDR3 is built from 13 residues. CDR3 sequence reads: CASSQDSGSEQYF. The CDR3 region has the DNA TGTGCCAGCAGCCAAGATTCAGGAAGCGAGCAGTACTTC.

This chain uses TRBV4-3 with TRBJ1-5; possible D gene TRBD1, 5 bases. V gave up 0 bases and J gave up 1 base, with 19 bases separating them. Looked up from germline, CDR1 is LGHNA and CDR2 is YSLEER. The CDR3 totals 19 residues. CDR3 nucleotides: TGCGCCAGCAGCCAAGATGGGCGCCCGGGGGGGTCCAGCAATCAGCCCCAGCATTTT. The encoded protein is CASSQDGRPGGSSNQPQHF.

This chain connects TRBV27 to TRBJ2-5, with D perhaps matching TRBD1 (5 bases). Germline V gene lookup returns CDR1 MNHEY and CDR2 SMNVEV (reference sequence). The CDR3 spans 13 residues. V lost 2 bases and J lost 2, with 6 bases in between. CDR3 region: CASSLRGQETQYF. DNA of the CDR3: TGTGCCAGCAGTTTAAGGGGTCAAGAGACCCAGTACTTC.

The chain carries TRBV30 and TRBJ2-7, with 8 positions matching TRBD1. The J segment lost 2 bases and the V segment lost 4 bases, leaving 10 bases of the junction unmatched. This CDR3 has 15 amino acids. CDR1 GTSNPN and CDR2 SVGIG come from the germline V gene (reference sequence). The CDR3 DNA is TGTGCCTGGAAATTATGGGGACAGGATACCTACGAGCAGTACTTC. It codes for CAWKLWGQDTYEQYF.

This chain links TRBV6-2 or TRBV6-3 with TRBJ2-3; TRBD2 might be the D (6 bases). The CDR3 loop spans 14 amino acids. The V end lost 6 bases, the J end lost 4 bases, and 14 bases lay between the germline ends. Per the germline V gene, CDR1 is MNHEY and CDR2 is SVGEGT. CDR3 nucleotides: TGTGCCAGCAGCCGGGAGATGGGCCCAGATACGCAGTATTTT. Protein sequence: CASSREMGPDTQYF.